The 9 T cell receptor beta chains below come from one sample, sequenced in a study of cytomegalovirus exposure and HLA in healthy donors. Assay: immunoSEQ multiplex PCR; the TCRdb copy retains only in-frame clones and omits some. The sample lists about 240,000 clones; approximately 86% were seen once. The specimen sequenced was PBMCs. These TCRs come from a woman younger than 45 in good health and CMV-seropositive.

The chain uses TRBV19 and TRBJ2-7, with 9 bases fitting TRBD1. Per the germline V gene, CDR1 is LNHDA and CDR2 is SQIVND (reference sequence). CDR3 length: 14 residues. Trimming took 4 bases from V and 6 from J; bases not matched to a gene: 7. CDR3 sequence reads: CASSTRTGVGEQYF. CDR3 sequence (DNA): TGTGCCAGTAGTACGAGGACAGGGGTGGGCGAGCAGTACTTC.

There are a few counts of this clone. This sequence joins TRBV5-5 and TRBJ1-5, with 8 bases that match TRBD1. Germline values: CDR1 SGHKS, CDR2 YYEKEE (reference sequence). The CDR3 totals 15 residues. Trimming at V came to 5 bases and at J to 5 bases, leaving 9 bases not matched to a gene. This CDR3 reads CASRPTGVEDQPQHF. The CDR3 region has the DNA TGTGCCAGCAGACCGACAGGGGTTGAAGATCAGCCCCAGCATTTT.

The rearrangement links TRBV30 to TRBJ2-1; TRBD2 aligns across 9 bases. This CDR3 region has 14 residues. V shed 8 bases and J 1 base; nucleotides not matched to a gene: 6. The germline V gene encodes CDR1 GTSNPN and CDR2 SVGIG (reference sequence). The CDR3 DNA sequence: TGTGCCCAAGGTAGCGGGAGTTCCTACAATGAGCAGTTCTTC. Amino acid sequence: CAQGSGSSYNEQFF.

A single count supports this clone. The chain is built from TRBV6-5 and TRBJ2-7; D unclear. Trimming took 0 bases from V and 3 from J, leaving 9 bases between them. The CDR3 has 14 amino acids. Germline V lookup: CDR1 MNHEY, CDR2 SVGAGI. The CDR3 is CASSYSSSRYEQYF. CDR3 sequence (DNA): TGTGCCAGCAGTTACTCTTCGTCCCGCTACGAGCAGTACTTC.

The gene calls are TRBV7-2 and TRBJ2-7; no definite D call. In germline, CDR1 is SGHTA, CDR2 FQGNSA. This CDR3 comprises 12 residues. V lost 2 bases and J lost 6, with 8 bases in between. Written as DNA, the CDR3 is TGTGCCAGCAGCTTACCCCGGAGCGAGCAGTACTTC. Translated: CASSLPRSEQYF.

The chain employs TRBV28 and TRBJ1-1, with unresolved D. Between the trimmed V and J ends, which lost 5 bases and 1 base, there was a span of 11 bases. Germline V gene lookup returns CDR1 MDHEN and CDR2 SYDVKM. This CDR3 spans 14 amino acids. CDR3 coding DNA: TGTGCCAGCAGTCCCCGAGGAGGGAACACTGAAGCTTTCTTT. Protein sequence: CASSPRGGNTEAFF.

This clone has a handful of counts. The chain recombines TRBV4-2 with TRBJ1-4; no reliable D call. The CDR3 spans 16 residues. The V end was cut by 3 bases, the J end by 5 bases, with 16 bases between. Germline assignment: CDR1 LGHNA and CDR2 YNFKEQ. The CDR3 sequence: CASSHQMGVLNEKLFF. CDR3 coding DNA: TGTGCCAGCAGCCACCAAATGGGCGTACTGAATGAAAAACTGTTTTTT.

The CDR3 spells CASSIGGRPNEQFF. The DNA of the CDR3 is TGTGCCAGTAGTATTGGGGGCAGACCCAATGAGCAGTTCTTC. J is TRBJ2-1 and V is TRBV19; perhaps TRBD1 as D (6 bases). The ends were cut back, 3 bases at V and 6 bases at J, with 12 bases in the middle. The CDR3 totals 14 residues. The V gene's germline CDR1 is LNHDA and CDR2 SQIVND (reference sequence).

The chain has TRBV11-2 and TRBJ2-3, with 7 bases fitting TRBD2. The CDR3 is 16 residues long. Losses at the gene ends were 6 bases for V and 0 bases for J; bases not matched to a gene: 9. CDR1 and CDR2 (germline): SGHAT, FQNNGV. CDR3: CASRRGSVGSTDTQYF. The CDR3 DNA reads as TGTGCCAGCAGGCGGGGGAGTGTGGGGAGCACAGATACGCAGTATTTT.